This T cell receptor (beta chain) was recorded in a study of cytomegalovirus exposure and HLA in healthy donors. Across the study: Counted in an early data release were approximately 85 million unique TCRs from HLA-typed donors.

V trimming: 6 bases; J trimming: 4 bases; junction bases outside the gene matches: 2. Germline CDR1 is SGHRS and CDR2 is YFSETQ. The CDR3 covers 13 residues. PCR was performed using 60 Vbeta and 13 Jbeta primers. Method: immunoSEQ multiplex PCR; TCRdb's copy keeps in-frame clones and lacks some. With about 84,000 clones in the sample, the ten largest clones hold less than 0.6%. Notes on the study in general: Information on immune exposure was restricted to one variable (CMV serostatus). HLA-A and HLA-B allele assignments for most subjects were reportedly predicted accurately using TCR beta sequences. Follow-up analysis later connected one missense variant in DCLRE1C with trimming of TCR beta V- and J-genes.

About this clone: Antigen unknown.

The V call is TRBV5-1, the J call TRBJ2-1; TRBD1 matches 9 bases. Sequencing was performed on PBMCs. The TCR originated in a man aged 45-60 years in good health and CMV-seronegative. The CDR3 protein is CASNDRGYNEQFF. The CDR3 coding sequence is TGCGCCAGCAATGACAGGGGGTACAATGAGCAGTTCTTC.